This TCR beta chain appears in the sequencing data of a study of Graves' ophthalmopathy and Graves' hyperthyroidism. At the level of the study: Samples of peripheral blood were obtained at initial diagnosis, prior to treatment of any kind. Broader study findings: Most expanded thyroid clonotypes above 0.001 frequency also appeared in blood.

If patients had other autoimmune diseases, uncontrolled infections, pregnancy or lactation, they were excluded. The PBMCs were taken from under 12 ml of fresh peripheral blood. Worth noting for this clonotype: Its specificity is unknown.

Beta-chain TCR CDR3 regions were amplified from RNA transcripts. Second-round multiplex PCR came after a first-round RT-PCR that employed HTBI primers. TCRdb ran MiXCR on the multiplex PCR reads and lists one entry per CDR3 protein. The sample has under 400,000 distinct CDR3 sequences, under 20% seen once; the top ten hold 10% to 15%. V gave up 3 bases and J gave up 3 bases; unmatched junction bases: 8. The CDR3 loop spans 15 amino acids. CDR1 and CDR2 from the germline V gene are SGHVS and FQNEAQ. The chain employs TRBV7-8 and TRBJ2-7; TRBD2 agrees at 7 bases. This clonotype originated in an adult man with Graves' ophthalmopathy. Input material: peripheral blood. The CDR3 DNA sequence: TGTGCCAGCAGCTTGGGGGGGGTAGTGGGCTACGAGCAGTACTTC. Residues: CASSLGGVVGYEQYF.